The entry that follows covers one TCR beta chain sequence. The target antigen is unknown. The data derive from a study of monozygotic twins with inflammatory bowel disease. This CDR3 contains 14 residues. Germline CDR1 reads LNHNV; CDR2 reads YYDKDF (reference sequence). TCRdb reprocessed the 5' RACE reads and stores each CDR3 protein as one record, lacking DNA. The sample yields about 160,000 distinct CDR3 sequences, of which the top ten take up under 3.5%. Study-level findings and limits: Fewer shared clonotypes with others were found in IBD patients than in healthy twins, especially with disease activity.

The genes are TRBV15 and TRBJ2-2; TCRdb's D call of TRBD2 is untestable without DNA. The specimen sequenced was blood. The clonotype comes from a human donor with ulcerative colitis or Crohn's disease, or a healthy co-twin of an affected twin (not recorded which). CDR3 protein: CATSRREGPGELFF.